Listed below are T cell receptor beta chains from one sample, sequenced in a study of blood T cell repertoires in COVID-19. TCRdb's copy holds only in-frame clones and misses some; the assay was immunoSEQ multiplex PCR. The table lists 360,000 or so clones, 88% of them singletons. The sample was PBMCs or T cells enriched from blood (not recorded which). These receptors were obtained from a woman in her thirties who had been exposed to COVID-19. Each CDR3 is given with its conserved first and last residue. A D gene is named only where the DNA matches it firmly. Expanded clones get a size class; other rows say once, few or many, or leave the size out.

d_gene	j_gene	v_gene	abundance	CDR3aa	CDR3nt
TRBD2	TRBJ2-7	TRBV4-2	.	CASSQDSGSPYEQYF	TGTGCCAGCAGCCAAGACAGCGGGAGTCCCTACGAGCAGTACTTC
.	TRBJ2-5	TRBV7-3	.	CASSLGGQGETQYF	TGTGCCAGCAGCTTAGGGGGCCAGGGGGAGACCCAGTACTTC
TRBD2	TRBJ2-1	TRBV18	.	CASSPTGGGAYNEQFF	TGTGCCAGCTCACCCACTGGCGGGGGGGCCTACAATGAGCAGTTCTTC
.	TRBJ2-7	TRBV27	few	CASSLSLPGNSYEQYF	TGTGCCAGCAGTTTATCGCTTCCAGGGAACTCCTACGAGCAGTACTTC
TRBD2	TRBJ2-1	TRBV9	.	CASSGTLAGDYYNEQFF	TGTGCCAGCAGCGGAACTCTAGCGGGGGACTACTACAATGAGCAGTTCTTC
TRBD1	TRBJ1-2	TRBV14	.	CASSRTGGRHGYTF	TGTGCCAGCAGCCGAACAGGGGGCAGGCATGGCTACACCTTC
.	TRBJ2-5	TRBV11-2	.	CASSGSARGTQYF	TGTGCCAGCAGCGGAAGCGCACGAGGGACCCAGTACTTC
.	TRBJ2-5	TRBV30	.	CAWSGWGERRQETQYF	TGTGCCTGGAGTGGCTGGGGGGAGCGGCGCCAAGAGACCCAGTACTTC
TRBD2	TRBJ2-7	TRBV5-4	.	CASSSLAGAANYEQYF	TGTGCCAGCAGCTCACTAGCGGGTGCCGCCAACTACGAGCAGTACTTC
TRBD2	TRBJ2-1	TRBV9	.	CASSQGLAGGGRYNEQFF	TGTGCCAGCAGCCAGGGACTAGCGGGAGGGGGTCGGTACAATGAGCAGTTCTTC
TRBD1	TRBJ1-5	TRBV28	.	CASSLPGTGSQPQHF	TGTGCCAGCAGTTTACCCGGGACAGGGTCTCAGCCCCAGCATTTT
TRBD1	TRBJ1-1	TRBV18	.	CASSPSYDRGVAEAFF	TGTGCCAGCTCACCAAGTTACGACAGGGGGGTTGCTGAAGCTTTCTTT
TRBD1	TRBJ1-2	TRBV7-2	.	CASSDTGGGLLYTF	TGTGCCAGCAGCGATACAGGGGGCGGCCTGCTCTACACCTTC
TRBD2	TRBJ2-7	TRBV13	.	CASSPSGRSPYEQYF	TGTGCCAGCAGCCCTAGCGGGAGATCCCCCTACGAGCAGTACTTC
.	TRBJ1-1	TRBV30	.	CAWKGQPNTEAFF	TGTGCCTGGAAAGGACAGCCGAACACTGAAGCTTTCTTT
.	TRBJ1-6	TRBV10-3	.	CAISESSADTDNSPLHF	TGTGCCATCAGTGAGTCGTCGGCGGACACCGATAATTCACCCCTCCACTTT
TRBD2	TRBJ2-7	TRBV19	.	CASSIRGGRTAYEQYF	TGTGCCAGTAGTATTAGGGGCGGGAGGACCGCCTACGAGCAGTACTTC
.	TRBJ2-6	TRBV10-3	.	CAINYSGANVLTF	TGTGCCATCAATTACTCTGGGGCCAACGTCCTGACTTTC
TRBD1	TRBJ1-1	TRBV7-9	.	CASSLTGQAKWAFF	TGTGCCAGCAGCCTTACGGGACAGGCAAAATGGGCTTTCTTT
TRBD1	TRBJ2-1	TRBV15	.	CATSSRTGFHEQFF	TGTGCCACCAGCAGCCGGACAGGGTTTCATGAGCAGTTCTTC
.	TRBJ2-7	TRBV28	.	CASSFIGGDYEQYF	TGTGCCAGCAGTTTCATAGGGGGGGACTACGAGCAGTACTTC
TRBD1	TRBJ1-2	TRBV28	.	CASSRTGARGGYTF	TGTGCCAGCAGTCGGACAGGGGCAAGGGGCGGCTACACCTTC
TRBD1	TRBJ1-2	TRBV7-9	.	CASSLAYRDREQGYTF	TGTGCCAGCAGCTTAGCTTACCGGGACAGGGAACAGGGCTACACCTTC
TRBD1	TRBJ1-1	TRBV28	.	CASSLTGVNTEAFF	TGTGCCAGCAGTCTAACAGGGGTGAACACTGAAGCTTTCTTT